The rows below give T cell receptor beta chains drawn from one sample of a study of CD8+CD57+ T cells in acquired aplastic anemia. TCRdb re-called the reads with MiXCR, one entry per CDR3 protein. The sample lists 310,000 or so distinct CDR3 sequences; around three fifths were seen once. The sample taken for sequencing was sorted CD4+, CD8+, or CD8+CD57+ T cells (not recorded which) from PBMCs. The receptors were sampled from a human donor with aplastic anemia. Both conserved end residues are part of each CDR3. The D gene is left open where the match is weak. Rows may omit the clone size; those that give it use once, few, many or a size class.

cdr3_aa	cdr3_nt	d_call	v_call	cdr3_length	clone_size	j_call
CASTVTGQGRPGGYTF	TGTGCCAGTACCGTAACGGGACAGGGCCGGCCGGGGGGCTACACCTTC	TRBD1	TRBV19	16	many	TRBJ1-2
CSAYRVGRETQYF	TGCAGTGCCTACAGGGTAGGTCGAGAGACCCAGTACTTC	-	TRBV20-1	13	-	TRBJ2-5
CSARNAETYEQYF	TGCAGTGCCAGGAACGCTGAGACCTACGAGCAGTACTTC	-	TRBV20-1	13	-	TRBJ2-7
CATSVSGGAYEQYF	TGTGCCACCAGTGTATCCGGGGGGGCCTACGAGCAGTACTTC	TRBD2	TRBV24-1	14	few	TRBJ2-7
CASSTNRGGETQYF	TGTGCCAGCAGCACAAACAGGGGTGGAGAGACCCAGTACTTC	TRBD1	TRBV7-2	14	-	TRBJ2-5
CASSDPTSGAIYNEQFF	TGCGCCAGCAGTGACCCCACCTCAGGGGCGATCTACAATGAGCAGTTCTTC	-	TRBV10-2	17	-	TRBJ2-1
CASSFGTSGSVDTQYF	TGCGCCAGCAGCTTCGGGACTAGCGGGAGTGTAGATACGCAGTATTTT	TRBD2	TRBV5-1	16	-	TRBJ2-3
CASSPSGTDTQYF	TGTGCCAGCAGTCCGTCAGGCACAGATACGCAGTATTTT	-	TRBV12-3/TRBV12-4	13	many	TRBJ2-3
CASEGQGLNTEAFF	TGTGCCAGCGAGGGACAGGGCCTGAACACTGAAGCTTTCTTT	TRBD1	TRBV10-3	14	few	TRBJ1-1
CASSLTRGTEAFF	TGTGCCAGCAGTTTAACACGGGGCACTGAAGCTTTCTTT	-	TRBV9	13	-	TRBJ1-1
CASSPFGLLVQGIAEAFF	TGTGCCAGCAGCCCATTCGGACTCCTCGTACAGGGGATCGCTGAAGCTTTCTTT	TRBD1	TRBV7-2	18	-	TRBJ1-1
CASSGAGGTYNEQFF	TGCGCCAGCAGTGGAGCGGGGGGAACCTACAATGAGCAGTTCTTC	TRBD2	TRBV5-1	15	-	TRBJ2-1
CSVRDLQGHEQYF	TGCAGTGTCCGGGACTTGCAGGGACACGAGCAGTACTTC	-	TRBV20-1	13	-	TRBJ2-7
CASTRGREVDTQYF	TGTGCCAGCACCAGAGGGCGGGAGGTTGATACGCAGTATTTT	TRBD2	TRBV2	14	-	TRBJ2-3
CASSYSISGGARYEQYF	TGTGCCAGCAGTTACTCGATCAGCGGGGGGGCTCGCTACGAGCAGTACTTC	TRBD2	TRBV6-5	17	-	TRBJ2-7
CASSLASGGLYF	TGTGCCAGCAGCTTGGCTAGCGGGGGGCTCTACTTC	TRBD2	TRBV7-3	12	-	TRBJ2-7
CSAEAGTGNEQFF	TGCAGTGCTGAGGCCGGGACAGGTAATGAGCAGTTCTTC	TRBD1	TRBV20-1	13	-	TRBJ2-1
CASSLGGRSYNEQFF	TGCGCCAGCAGCTTGGGGGGCCGGTCCTACAATGAGCAGTTCTTC	-	TRBV5-1	15	-	TRBJ2-1
CSVGEAGGGSPLHF	TGCAGCGTTGGAGAAGCAGGGGGCGGTTCACCCCTCCACTTT	TRBD1	TRBV29-1	14	many	TRBJ1-6
CSVILRSNYGYTF	TGCAGCGTGATTCTAAGAAGTAACTATGGCTACACCTTC	-	TRBV29-1	13	-	TRBJ1-2
CASSSADRIYTDTQYF	TGTGCCAGTAGCTCTGCGGACAGGATCTACACAGATACGCAGTATTTT	TRBD1	TRBV19	16	many	TRBJ2-3
CASSSSLSRRGYNEQFF	TGTGCCAGCAGCTCATCCTTAAGCCGGAGAGGATACAATGAGCAGTTCTTC	-	TRBV7-9	17	-	TRBJ2-1
CSVRDDVGPGNTIYF	TGCAGCGTCCGAGACGATGTGGGGCCTGGAAACACCATATATTTT	-	TRBV29-1	15	-	TRBJ1-3
CSATVMGDTEAFF	TGCAGTGCTACCGTAATGGGGGACACTGAAGCTTTCTTT	-	TRBV20-1	13	-	TRBJ1-1
CATGSVGQGTVKQYF	TGTGCCACCGGGAGTGTTGGACAGGGAACCGTCAAGCAGTACTTC	TRBD1	TRBV15	15	-	TRBJ2-7
CASSESMGTYEQYF	TGCGCCAGCAGTGAGTCGATGGGGACCTACGAGCAGTACTTC	-	TRBV10-1	14	many	TRBJ2-7
CAARDPDYGYTF	TGTGCCGCCAGGGACCCGGACTATGGCTACACCTTC	-	TRBV24-1	12	once	TRBJ1-2
CASSLGAGAGGHETQYF	TGTGCCAGCAGCTTAGGGGCCGGAGCGGGGGGGCACGAGACCCAGTACTTC	TRBD2	TRBV7-8	17	-	TRBJ2-5
CATSTQGIKEKLFF	TGTGCCACCAGCACGCAGGGGATAAAAGAAAAACTGTTTTTT	-	TRBV15	14	-	TRBJ1-4
CASSVRDRSYGYTF	TGTGCCAGCAGTGTACGGGACAGGAGCTATGGCTACACCTTC	TRBD1	TRBV2	14	-	TRBJ1-2
CASSGPFYQPQHF	TGTGCCAGCAGTGGTCCGTTTTATCAGCCCCAGCATTTT	-	TRBV10-3	13	-	TRBJ1-5
CAGRTGGDSPLHF	TGTGCCGGAAGGACAGGGGGAGATTCACCCCTCCACTTT	TRBD1	TRBV2	13	few	TRBJ1-6
CASSLQGNGNTEAFF	TGCGCCAGCAGCTTACAGGGGAACGGAAACACTGAAGCTTTCTTT	TRBD1	TRBV5-1	15	many	TRBJ1-1
CSARGTGTGNTIYF	TGCAGTGCTAGAGGGACAGGGACTGGAAACACCATATATTTT	TRBD1	TRBV20-1	14	-	TRBJ1-3
CASRERATFPGELFF	TGTGCCAGCAGGGAGAGGGCCACATTCCCCGGGGAGCTGTTTTTT	-	TRBV7-9	15	-	TRBJ2-2
CATSDSPTSGGSDTQYF	TGTGCCACCAGTGATTCCCCGACTAGCGGGGGATCAGATACGCAGTATTTT	TRBD2	TRBV24-1	17	few	TRBJ2-3
CASSLGLGGSPLHF	TGTGCCAGCAGCTTAGGGCTGGGGGGATCACCCCTCCACTTT	-	TRBV7-2	14	-	TRBJ1-6
CSVSPWDRAGGYTF	TGCAGCGTTTCCCCTTGGGACAGGGCAGGCGGCTACACCTTC	TRBD1	TRBV29-1	14	-	TRBJ1-2
CASSMQGGEFYEQYF	TGTGCCAGTAGTATGCAGGGTGGGGAATTCTACGAGCAGTACTTC	-	TRBV19	15	-	TRBJ2-7
CASSQQGSPISGANVLTF	TGTGCCAGCAGCCAACAGGGAAGTCCGATCTCTGGGGCCAACGTCCTGACTTTC	-	TRBV3-1	18	few	TRBJ2-6
CASSDPSGGTDTQYF	TGTGCCAGCAGCGACCCTAGCGGGGGGACAGATACGCAGTATTTT	TRBD2	TRBV7-9	15	few	TRBJ2-3
CASSETGNYGYTF	TGTGCCAGCAGCGAAACAGGGAACTATGGCTACACCTTC	-	TRBV6-9	13	-	TRBJ1-2
CASSLVWGVAYNEQFF	TGCGCCAGCAGCTTGGTTTGGGGGGTTGCCTACAATGAGCAGTTCTTC	-	TRBV5-1	16	many	TRBJ2-1
CSAAGPLSTDTQYF	TGCAGTGCTGCGGGACCTCTTAGCACAGATACGCAGTATTTT	-	TRBV20-1	14	-	TRBJ2-3
CASSRTSGGISYEQYF	TGTGCCAGCAGCCGGACTAGCGGGGGGATCTCCTACGAGCAGTACTTC	TRBD2	TRBV7-8	16	-	TRBJ2-7
CASLAGEGNEQFF	TGTGCCAGTCTAGCGGGAGAAGGGAATGAGCAGTTCTTC	TRBD2	TRBV10-3	13	few	TRBJ2-1
CATSKEWGRGDEQFF	TGTGCCACCAGCAAAGAATGGGGACGGGGCGATGAGCAGTTCTTC	-	TRBV15	15	-	TRBJ2-1
CASSHKRQGTDTQYF	TGTGCCAGCAGCCATAAAAGACAGGGCACAGATACGCAGTATTTT	-	TRBV5-4	15	many	TRBJ2-3
CASSLLGQGAGGNTF	TGTGCCAGCAGCCTCCTAGGACAGGGGGCGGGTGGAAACACCTTC	TRBD1	TRBV9	15	once	TRBJ1-2
CASSEDGYSNQPQHF	TGCGCCAGCAGTGAGGACGGGTACTCGAATCAGCCCCAGCATTTT	-	TRBV10-2	15	-	TRBJ1-5
CAIPTSNQPQHF	TGCGCCATACCGACGTCCAATCAGCCCCAGCATTTT	-	TRBV10-1	12	-	TRBJ1-5